The rows below give T cell receptor beta chains drawn from one sample of a study of CD8+ T cells in alopecia areata. Profiled with immunoSEQ multiplex PCR; TCRdb holds only in-frame clones, not every one. The data show about 110,000 clones, with approximately 59% seen just once and 20% to 25% held by the top ten. Material: CD8+ T cells sorted from blood. All receptors come from a human donor in good health. CDR3s include the opening cysteine and the closing phenylalanine or tryptophan. Each record gives: CDR3 DNA, CDR3 protein, D gene, J gene, clone size, V gene. The D gene is left open where the match is weak. Expanded clones are given a class, and other clones once, few, many or no size at all.

TGTGCCAGCAGCTTAGGTGCGAGCAATCAGCCCCAGCATTTT	CASSLGASNQPQHF	-	TRBJ1-5	few	TRBV7-2
TGTGCCAGCAGCTTGGCCCCTGGGCCCAACGAGCAGTACTTC	CASSLAPGPNEQYF	-	TRBJ2-7	-	TRBV5-6
TGTGCCAGCAGCCCGGGGCACAGGAAGGGCTCCTACGAGCAGTACTTC	CASSPGHRKGSYEQYF	-	TRBJ2-7	-	TRBV14
TGTGCCAGCAGCCCACCAAGAGGCGCCTACGAGCAGTACTTC	CASSPPRGAYEQYF	-	TRBJ2-7	-	TRBV7-9
TGTGCCAGCAGCTTATATCAGGGGGCCTCCTACGAGCAGTACTTC	CASSLYQGASYEQYF	TRBD1	TRBJ2-7	-	TRBV7-2
TGTGCCAGCAGTTCGGGTGTGGGGGAGACCCAGTACTTC	CASSSGVGETQYF	-	TRBJ2-5	-	TRBV6-6
TGTGCCAGCAGCTTATTTGGGAGTGATTCACCCCTCCACTTT	CASSLFGSDSPLHF	-	TRBJ1-6	-	TRBV11-2
TGTGCCAGCAGCCAAGATGAGGGGTCCGTTTACGAGCAGTACTTC	CASSQDEGSVYEQYF	-	TRBJ2-7	-	TRBV4-2
TGTGCCAGCAGTTACCGACGACAGGGCGTGAACACTGAAGCTTTCTTT	CASSYRRQGVNTEAFF	TRBD1	TRBJ1-1	few	TRBV6-5
TGCAGCGTCGGAGGGACGGCTCGACCCACAGATACGCAGTATTTT	CSVGGTARPTDTQYF	-	TRBJ2-3	-	TRBV29-1
TGTGCCAGCAGCTTACGCGGCGGGGTGAACAATGAGCAGTTCTTC	CASSLRGGVNNEQFF	-	TRBJ2-1	few	TRBV7-3
TGTGCCAGCAGCTTGAGCGGGACAGCCTATGGCTACACCTTC	CASSLSGTAYGYTF	TRBD1	TRBJ1-2	few	TRBV5-6
TGTGCCAGCAGCCGAGCTAGCGGGGGGGCTTCAGATACGCAGTATTTT	CASSRASGGASDTQYF	TRBD2	TRBJ2-3	-	TRBV7-6
TGCAGCGTTGAACAGGGGAGCGAGCAGTACTTC	CSVEQGSEQYF	-	TRBJ2-7	few	TRBV29-1
TGCAGCGAAAGACTAGTCCGGGAGACCCAGTACTTC	CSERLVRETQYF	-	TRBJ2-5	-	TRBV29-1
TGTGCCAGCAGTGAAGATAGGGGAGGGATGTGGAAAGCTAACTATGGCTACACCTTC	CASSEDRGGMWKANYGYTF	-	TRBJ1-2	-	TRBV6-1
TGTGCCAGCAGTGAAGCGCGGGGGGGCCACAATGAGCAGTTCTTC	CASSEARGGHNEQFF	TRBD2	TRBJ2-1	-	TRBV10-3
TGTGCCTGGGGGAACGGGGACTACGTTAGGGATACGCAGTATTTT	CAWGNGDYVRDTQYF	TRBD2	TRBJ2-3	-	TRBV30
TGCGCCAGCAGCTTGGGGGACAGAGAGACCTACGAGCAGTACTTC	CASSLGDRETYEQYF	TRBD1	TRBJ2-7	-	TRBV5-1
TGTGCCAGCGGCGGTAGCGGGGCCTTGGGGTCCGGGGATACGCAGTATTTT	CASGGSGALGSGDTQYF	TRBD2	TRBJ2-3	few	TRBV7-9
TGTGCCAGCATCGAGAACCTTCGGGACACCGATATCACAGATACGCAGTATTTT	CASIENLRDTDITDTQYF	-	TRBJ2-3	once	TRBV13
TGTGCCAGCAGCGGGACAGGGGGCCAGAACACTGAAGCTTTCTTT	CASSGTGGQNTEAFF	TRBD1	TRBJ1-1	-	TRBV5-8
TGTGCCAGTAGTATAGTCCCCGGGACAGGGCTAAATCAGCCCCAGCATTTT	CASSIVPGTGLNQPQHF	TRBD1	TRBJ1-5	few	TRBV19
TGTGCCAGCAGTCGGGGCGATCAGCCCCAGCATTTT	CASSRGDQPQHF	-	TRBJ1-5	-	TRBV13
TGTGCCAGCAGCAACCCCTCATTAGCCGCGGAGACCCAGTACTTC	CASSNPSLAAETQYF	-	TRBJ2-5	-	TRBV6-5
TGCGCCAGCAGCTCGACCGGGACCTACGAGCAGTACTTC	CASSSTGTYEQYF	-	TRBJ2-7	-	TRBV5-1
TGTGCCAGCAGTGTCCCCACAACCCCGGCCTACGAGCAGTACTTC	CASSVPTTPAYEQYF	-	TRBJ2-7	-	TRBV2
TGTGCCAGCAGTGAAGATGTATTGGACAGAGTCACTCCTTTT	CASSEDVLDRVTPF	-	TRBJ1-3	-	TRBV6-1
TGTGCCAGTAGTATATCGCCCGGAGATTTGACTGAAGCTTTCTTT	CASSISPGDLTEAFF	-	TRBJ1-1	-	TRBV19
TGTGCCAGCAGTGAATCAACACAGGGGGATGAGCAGTTCTTC	CASSESTQGDEQFF	TRBD1	TRBJ2-1	few	TRBV25-1
TGTGCCACCCGCACGGGAGCCAACGTCCTGACTTTC	CATRTGANVLTF	-	TRBJ2-6	-	TRBV15